The 32 T cell receptor beta chains in this list originate from one sample, sequenced in a study of blood T cell repertoires in COVID-19. Generated by immunoSEQ multiplex PCR, the TCRdb table keeps only in-frame clones and is missing some. Of about 50,000 clones in the sample, approximately 90% were seen once. Material: peripheral blood. The receptors stem from a middle-aged man with acute or convalescent COVID-19.

The CDR3 DNA reads as TGCGCCAGCAGCTTGACCAAGGGGCAGGGAGGATCTGGGGCCAACGTCCTGACTTTC. This translates into CASSLTKGQGGSGANVLTF. The V and J genes are TRBV5-1 and TRBJ2-6, with a possible D match to TRBD2 (6 bases). The CDR3 contains 19 residues. Germline assignment: CDR1 SGHRS and CDR2 YFSETQ. V was clipped by 1 base and J by 1 base, with 18 bases between them.

The V gene is TRBV5-1, the J gene TRBJ2-5; 7 bases fit TRBD2. With 1 base clipped from V and 5 bases from J, the junction kept 11 bases outside the gene matches. The CDR3 is 16 residues long. Germline CDR1 is SGHRS and CDR2 is YFSETQ. The DNA of the CDR3 is TGCGCCAGCAGCTTGACTAGCGTCCTCCTGGGGGAGACCCAGTACTTC. Translating gives CASSLTSVLLGETQYF.

The gene calls are TRBV28 and TRBJ1-2; possibly TRBD1 for D (6 bases). The CDR3 is 14 amino acids. CDR1 and CDR2 from the germline V gene are MDHEN and SYDVKM. V shed 3 bases and J shed 4 bases, with 12 bases lying between them. CDR3 bases: TGTGCCAGCAGTTTTCCCGGACAGACCTATGGCTACACCTTC. Translating gives CASSFPGQTYGYTF.

The chain combines TRBV7-9 with TRBJ1-5; maybe TRBD1 (6 bases). V lost 0 bases and J 4 bases, leaving 10 bases between the germline ends. The CDR3 is 15 amino acids. Germline values: CDR1 SEHNR, CDR2 FQNEAQ (reference sequence). CDR3 loop: CASSLAGGGNQPQHF. The CDR3 nucleotides read TGTGCCAGCAGCTTAGCAGGGGGTGGGAATCAGCCCCAGCATTTT.

The CDR3 is CASSLGTASEAFF. The CDR3 nucleotides are TGTGCCAGCTCGCTAGGGACAGCCTCTGAAGCTTTCTTT. The genes are TRBV18 and TRBJ1-1, with 7 positions matching TRBD1. Germline V lookup: CDR1 KGHSH, CDR2 LQKENI. V lost 6 bases, J lost 6 bases, and 7 bases stayed unmatched. The CDR3 consists of 13 residues.

The chain couples TRBV28 to TRBJ2-7; no firm D call. CDR3 length: 12 amino acids. V lost 4 bases to trimming and J lost 2 bases, with 6 bases between them. Germline V gene lookup returns CDR1 MDHEN and CDR2 SYDVKM. The DNA for the CDR3 is TGTGCCAGCAGTTCTAACCCCTACGAGCAGTACTTC. It translates to CASSSNPYEQYF.

The rearrangement joins TRBV6-5 to TRBJ2-7; 9 bases align to TRBD2. Germline V gives CDR1 MNHEY, CDR2 SVGAGI. J lost 0 bases, V lost 10 bases, and 1 base had no gene match. This CDR3 region has 12 residues. The CDR3 bases are TGTGCCACTAGCGGGGCCTCCTACGAGCAGTACTTC. Protein sequence: CATSGASYEQYF.

This clone is a singleton in its sample. The chain couples TRBV3-1 (or the pseudogene TRBV3-2) to TRBJ2-1; 11 positions match TRBD2. Germline loops: CDR1 LGHDT, CDR2 YNNKEL (reference sequence). The CDR3 is 15 amino acids. V lost 3 bases, J lost 5 bases, and 3 bases stayed unmatched. CDR3 protein: CASSHSGRGNNEQFF. Written as DNA, the CDR3 is TGTGCCAGCAGCCATAGCGGGAGGGGGAACAATGAGCAGTTCTTC.

This clone showed up just once. The chain recombines TRBV11-2 with TRBJ2-3; 7 nucleotides agree with TRBD1. The germline V gene has CDR1 SGHAT and CDR2 FQNNGV. V dropped 7 bases and J dropped 0; count of bases not matched to a gene: 4. The CDR3 is made up of 14 amino acids. CDR3 sequence: CASTQGQSTDTQYF. For the CDR3, the DNA is TGTGCCAGCACCCAGGGACAGAGCACAGATACGCAGTATTTT.

The CDR3 bases are TGTGCCAGCAGCTTCAAGACAGCCTACGAGCAGTACTTC. It specifies CASSFKTAYEQYF. This chain uses TRBV5-8 with TRBJ2-7; D perhaps matches TRBD1 (5 bases). Trimming left V 2 bases short and J 2 bases short, with 8 bases between. Germline-derived CDR1 and CDR2 are SGHTS and YDEGEE. The CDR3 consists of 13 residues.

This rearrangement joins TRBV6-5 to TRBJ1-3; D unclear. V was clipped by 0 bases and J by 0 bases, with 9 bases between them. The germline V gene encodes CDR1 MNHEY and CDR2 SVGAGI. This CDR3 has 16 amino acids. This chain's CDR3 is CASSYSPPGSGNTIYF. The CDR3 bases are TGTGCCAGCAGTTACTCGCCGCCAGGCTCTGGAAACACCATATATTTT.

The chain uses TRBV29-1 and TRBJ2-7, with D uncertain. The germline V gene has CDR1 SQVTM and CDR2 ANQGSEA. V was clipped by 4 bases and J by 4 bases, with 2 bases between them. This CDR3 is built from 9 residues. CDR3 region: CSVVYEQYF. The CDR3 region has the DNA TGCAGCGTTGTATACGAGCAGTACTTC.

The V and J genes are TRBV10-3 and TRBJ1-2; 7 nucleotides line up with TRBD1. The CDR3 contains 19 residues. CDR1 and CDR2 from the germline V gene are ENHRY and SYGVKD. The V gene end was trimmed by 0 bases and the J gene end by 6 bases; junction bases not matched to a gene: 19. The CDR3 protein is CAISESSVRSVVQGNGYTF. The CDR3 region has the DNA TGTGCCATCAGTGAGTCAAGTGTAAGGTCGGTCGTACAGGGGAATGGCTACACCTTC.

This rearrangement joins TRBV18 to TRBJ1-5, with TRBD1 matching 8 bases. This CDR3 region has 14 residues. After removal of 3 bases from V and 5 bases from J, the junction contained 3 bases not matched to a gene. The V gene's germline CDR1 is KGHSH and CDR2 LQKENI. The CDR3 nucleotides are TGTGCCAGCTCACCGCAGGGGGCGGATCAGCCCCAGCATTTT. The encoded protein is CASSPQGADQPQHF.

This rearrangement joins TRBV30 to TRBJ1-6; the match to TRBD1 covers 7 bases. V lost 1 base to trimming and J lost 0 bases; unmatched junction nucleotides: 3. The CDR3 loop spans 16 amino acids. The germline gives CDR1 GTSNPN, CDR2 SVGIG (reference sequence). The CDR3 bases are TGTGCCTGGAGTGCCCGACAGGGCTCCTATAATTCACCCCTCCACTTT. Protein: CAWSARQGSYNSPLHF.

This clone showed up just a few times. This rearrangement joins TRBV3-1 (or the pseudogene TRBV3-2) to TRBJ1-1, with D unresolved. The CDR3 contains 16 residues. Trimming removed 5 bases at V and 2 bases at J, with 18 bases between. Germline CDR1 and CDR2: LGHDT and YNNKEL (reference sequence). The CDR3 region has the DNA TGTGCCAGCAGCTATATACCCGGACGGGGAAACACTGAAGCTTTCTTT. Translation: CASSYIPGRGNTEAFF.

The chain combines TRBV12-5 with TRBJ1-1; D remains ambiguous. CDR3 length: 19 residues. Trimming removed 0 bases at V and 0 bases at J, with 20 bases between. CDR1 and CDR2 from the germline V gene are LGHNT and FRNRAP. CDR3 nucleotides: TGTGCTAGTGGTTTGGTAATACGGGAGGAGATACTCATGAACACTGAAGCTTTCTTT. Translated: CASGLVIREEILMNTEAFF.

The genes are TRBV7-8 and TRBJ2-5; TRBD2 might be the D (6 bases). The CDR3 is 15 residues long. V lost 5 bases to trimming and J lost 0 bases, with 13 bases between them. Germline V gene sequence: CDR1 SGHVS, CDR2 FQNEAQ. The DNA for the CDR3 is TGTGCCAGCAGCCCCAGGCTAGCGTACCAAGAGACCCAGTACTTC. The encoded protein is CASSPRLAYQETQYF.

This chain links TRBV29-1 with TRBJ2-5; D possibly corresponds to TRBD2 (6 bases). The length of the CDR3 is 12 residues. V lost 7 bases to trimming and J lost 3 bases, with 12 bases between them. Per the germline V gene, CDR1 is SQVTM and CDR2 is ANQGSEA. The CDR3 sequence: CSAMTREETQYF. CDR3 DNA: TGCAGCGCTATGACTAGGGAAGAGACCCAGTACTTC.

The chain recombines TRBV6-1 with TRBJ1-5; weak D call: TRBD1 (6 bases). The CDR3 spans 13 residues. From germline, CDR1 is MNHNS and CDR2 SASEGT. Deletions cut 1 base from V and 12 bases from J, with 13 bases between. CDR3: CASSEGNRDLQHF. The CDR3 nucleotides are TGTGCCAGCAGTGAAGGAAACAGGGACCTCCAGCATTTT.

Written as DNA, the CDR3 is TGCGCCAGCGGAGGCTCGACAGGCAGCACAGATACGCAGTATTTT. It translates to CASGGSTGSTDTQYF. The V and J genes are TRBV5-1 and TRBJ2-3; the D gene is possibly TRBD1 (6 bases). The length of the CDR3 is 15 residues. Trimming removed 7 bases from V and 0 bases from J, with 15 bases in between. The V gene's germline CDR1 is SGHRS and CDR2 YFSETQ. Full variable domain (missing parts from reference TRBV5-1 and TRBJ2-3): KAGVTQTPRYLIKTRGQQVTLSCSPISGHRSVSWYQQTPGQGLQFLFEYFSETQRNKGNFPGRFSGRQFSNSRSEMNVSTLELGDSALYLCASGGSTGSTDTQYFGPGTRLTVL.

CDR3 nucleotide sequence: TGTGCCACCAGCACACGAAAGGCTAGCGGGGGAACCTACAATGAGCAGTTCTTC. This gives the protein CATSTRKASGGTYNEQFF. The chain links TRBV15 to TRBJ2-1; 10 nucleotides line up with TRBD2. Trimming cost V 4 bases and J 2 bases; bases outside gene matches: 11. Germline CDR1 LNHNV, CDR2 YYDKDF (reference sequence). The CDR3 consists of 18 residues.

This chain joins TRBV19 and TRBJ1-2; TRBD1 matches 7 bases. After removal of 7 bases from V and 5 bases from J, the junction contained 7 bases not matched to a gene. CDR3 length equals 13 residues. Germline CDR1 is LNHDA and CDR2 is SQIVND (reference sequence). The CDR3 nucleotides read TGTGCCAGTAAGGCGACAGGGATTTATGGCTACACCTTC. This translates into CASKATGIYGYTF.

CDR3 nucleotides: TGCGCCAGCAGCTTGAGTGGGACTAGCGGATACGAGCAGTACTTC. Translated: CASSLSGTSGYEQYF. The gene calls are TRBV5-1 and TRBJ2-7; 11 bases match TRBD2. Germline V gives CDR1 SGHRS, CDR2 YFSETQ. This CDR3 has 15 amino acids. The V segment lost 1 base and the J segment 4 bases; nucleotides outside the gene matches: 4. Using reference TRBV5-1 and TRBJ2-7 for the parts outside the CDR3, the full variable domain is KAGVTQTPRYLIKTRGQQVTLSCSPISGHRSVSWYQQTPGQGLQFLFEYFSETQRNKGNFPGRFSGRQFSNSRSEMNVSTLELGDSALYLCASSLSGTSGYEQYFGPGTRLTVT.

The chain is built from TRBV3-1 (or the pseudogene TRBV3-2) and TRBJ2-2; 10 bases line up with TRBD2. The J segment lost 5 bases and the V segment lost 6 bases, leaving 3 bases of the junction unmatched. Germline V gives CDR1 LGHDT, CDR2 YNNKEL (reference sequence). The CDR3 runs 14 residues. The CDR3, as DNA: TGTGCCAGCAGATCTAGCGGGGGTACCGGGGAGCTGTTTTTT. This gives the protein CASRSSGGTGELFF.

This sequence joins TRBV10-3 and TRBJ1-4; 7 nucleotides match TRBD1. In germline, CDR1 is ENHRY, CDR2 SYGVKD. This CDR3 spans 14 amino acids. After removal of 5 bases from V and 3 bases from J, the junction contained 3 bases not matched to a gene. The CDR3 bases are TGTGCCATCAGTACGGGACAGCCTAATGAAAAACTGTTTTTT. It codes for CAISTGQPNEKLFF.

V gene TRBV4-3 combines with J gene TRBJ1-4, with D maybe TRBD1 (6 bases). The CDR3 has 15 amino acids. Trimming pared 1 base from V and 7 bases from J, leaving 13 bases between. Per germline, CDR1 LGHNA and CDR2 YSLEER. This CDR3 is CASSQAPGEGEKLFF. The DNA for the CDR3 is TGCGCCAGCAGCCAAGCCCCAGGGGAAGGTGAAAAACTGTTTTTT.

CDR3 protein: CATSRLRGQGNTEAFF. In DNA, the CDR3 is TGTGCCACCAGCAGACTCAGGGGGCAAGGAAACACTGAAGCTTTCTTT. The V gene is TRBV15, the J gene TRBJ1-1, with TRBD1 matching over 8 bases. The CDR3 contains 16 residues. In germline, CDR1 is LNHNV, CDR2 YYDKDF (reference sequence). Losses at the gene ends were 2 bases for V and 2 bases for J; bases not matched to a gene: 7.

The table lists this clone with a count of one. This chain joins TRBV18 and TRBJ2-1; D may be TRBD1 (6 bases). Trimming stripped 3 bases from V and 0 bases from J, with 12 bases between. There are 16 residues in the CDR3. Germline values: CDR1 KGHSH, CDR2 LQKENI. The CDR3 region is CASSPGDIPSYNEQFF. The CDR3 bases are TGTGCCAGCTCACCGGGGGACATTCCCTCCTACAATGAGCAGTTCTTC.

V is TRBV9 and J is TRBJ2-1; 10 bases fit TRBD2. Germline CDR1 SGDLS, CDR2 YYNGEE. This CDR3 contains 19 residues. V shed 3 bases, J shed 8 bases, and the junction held 20 bases outside the gene matches. CDR3: CASSAPTFSGRGASDEQFF. CDR3 sequence (DNA): TGTGCCAGCAGCGCACCGACTTTCAGCGGGAGGGGAGCGAGCGATGAGCAGTTCTTC.

This sequence joins TRBV11-2 and TRBJ1-2; 9 nucleotides align to TRBD1. Germline V gives CDR1 SGHAT, CDR2 FQNNGV. CDR3 length: 16 amino acids. J gave up 7 bases and V 5 bases, and 14 bases lay outside the gene matches. The CDR3: CASSPSITGGAGGYTF. The CDR3 DNA reads TGTGCCAGCAGCCCATCAATCACAGGGGGCGCCGGTGGCTACACCTTC.

This clone was picked up one time. The rearrangement links TRBV10-3 to TRBJ1-3, with D possibly TRBD1 on 5 matching bases. The CDR3 is 17 amino acids. V shed 4 bases and J shed 3 bases, with 19 bases lying between them. Germline V gene data show CDR1 as ENHRY and CDR2 as SYGVKD. The CDR3 sequence is CAISATGRGRSGNTIYF. CDR3 nucleotides: TGTGCCATCAGTGCGACGGGCCGGGGGAGGAGTGGAAACACCATATATTTT.